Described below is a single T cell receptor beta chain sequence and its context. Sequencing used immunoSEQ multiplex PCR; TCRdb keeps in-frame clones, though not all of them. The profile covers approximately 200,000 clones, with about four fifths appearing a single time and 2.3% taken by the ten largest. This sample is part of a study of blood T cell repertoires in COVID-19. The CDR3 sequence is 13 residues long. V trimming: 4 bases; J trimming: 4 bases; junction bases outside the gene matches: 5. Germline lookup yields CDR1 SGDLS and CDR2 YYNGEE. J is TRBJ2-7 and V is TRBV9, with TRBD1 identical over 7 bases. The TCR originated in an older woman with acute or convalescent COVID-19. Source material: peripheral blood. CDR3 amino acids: CASSPQQGYEQYF. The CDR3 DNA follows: TGTGCCAGCAGCCCGCAACAGGGGTACGAGCAGTACTTC.